The clone carrying this TCR beta chain was counted a single time. Its matching antigen is unknown. These data originate in a study of radiotherapy plus CTLA-4 blockade in lung cancer. Study-wide results and caveats: Subsequent to radiotherapy plus ipilimumab, tumor-derived TCR clones underwent expansion in blood. Early clone dynamics of blood T cells, plus interferon-beta, reportedly predicted response best.

The repertoire was sequenced with immunoSEQ multiplex PCR; TCRdb's copy has only in-frame clones and lacks some. The sample has about 32,000 clones, 70% to 75% seen once. Germline V lookup: CDR1 MNHNY, CDR2 SVGAGI (reference sequence). This CDR3 has 15 amino acids. Trimming took off 2 bases at V and 1 base at J, with 6 bases between the two ends. The source is a human donor with non-small cell lung cancer that progressed on radiotherapy plus ipilimumab. The chain carries TRBV6-6 and TRBJ1-6; D is possibly TRBD1 (5 bases). The specimen comprised peripheral blood, sampled from a patient treated with radiotherapy plus ipilimumab. The CDR3 nucleotides are TGTGCCAGCAGTTACCAGGGATCCTATAATTCACCCCTCCACTTT. As protein: CASSYQGSYNSPLHF.